Below, 13 T cell receptor beta chains from the same sample are listed, as sequenced in a study of cytotoxic CD8 clonotypes in ibrutinib-treated CLL. The protocol was immunoSEQ multiplex PCR, while the TCRdb copy is restricted to in-frame clones and leaves out a portion. The data hold 300,000 to 400,000 clones, with about 64% observed a single time. The source material was PBMCs, sampled after 36 months of ibrutinib treatment. These receptors came from a human donor with chronic lymphocytic leukemia.

The gene calls are TRBV15 and TRBJ1-2; D ambiguous. The CDR3 runs to 15 residues. Germline-derived CDR1 and CDR2 are LNHNV and YYDKDF (reference sequence). The V and J ends lost 1 base and 5 bases respectively, with 14 bases between them. In DNA form, the CDR3 reads TGTGCCACCAGCAGAGGACGGGGTATTGGGTATGGCTACACCTTC. This codes for CATSRGRGIGYGYTF.

The CDR3: CASSRGLYGYTF. CDR3 nucleotide sequence: TGCGCCAGCAGCCGAGGCCTCTATGGCTACACCTTC. This sequence joins TRBV4-1 and TRBJ1-2, with D unresolved. The CDR3 sequence is 12 residues long. Germline values: CDR1 MGHRA, CDR2 YSYEKL. Trimming pared 4 bases from V and 4 bases from J, leaving 7 bases between.

V is TRBV2 and J is TRBJ2-7, with 9 bases lining up with TRBD2. Germline loops: CDR1 SNHLY, CDR2 FYNNEI. The CDR3 extends over 15 amino acids. Trimming at V came to 6 bases and at J to 1 base, leaving 7 bases not matched to a gene. The CDR3 reads CASSPRLAVSYEQYF. Written as DNA, the CDR3 is TGTGCCAGCAGCCCGAGACTAGCGGTTTCCTACGAGCAGTACTTC.

The CDR3: CAVPSVRTGAPSSSYEQYF. For the CDR3, the DNA is TGTGCCGTACCTTCGGTTAGGACAGGGGCCCCTTCCAGCTCCTACGAGCAGTACTTC. The rearrangement joins TRBV2 to TRBJ2-7; TRBD1 matches 9 bases. Germline assignment: CDR1 SNHLY and CDR2 FYNNEI. CDR3 length: 19 amino acids. Trimming at V came to 11 bases and at J to 0 bases, leaving 23 bases not matched to a gene.

CDR3 residues: CASAESTSINEQFF. CDR3 DNA: TGTGCCAGCGCCGAGTCGACTAGTATCAATGAGCAGTTCTTC. The rearrangement links TRBV9 to TRBJ2-1, with D maybe TRBD2 (6 bases). Per germline, CDR1 SGDLS and CDR2 YYNGEE. CDR3 length equals 14 residues. The V end was cut by 7 bases, the J end by 6 bases, with 17 bases between. Supplemented by reference TRBV9 and TRBJ2-1, the full variable domain reads DSGVTQTPKHLITATGQRVTLRCSPRSGDLSVYWYQQSLDQGLQFLIQYYNGEERAKGNILERFSAQQFPDLHSELNLSSLELGDSALYFCASAESTSINEQFFGPGTRLTVL.

The rearrangement uses TRBV5-4 and TRBJ2-2; 8 bases match TRBD2. Germline V CDR1 and CDR2: SGHNT, YYREEE (reference sequence). This CDR3 region has 16 residues. After removal of 1 base from V and 4 bases from J, the junction contained 6 bases not matched to a gene. The CDR3, as DNA: TGTGCCAGCAGCTTGAGAGTAGCGGGAACCACCGGGGAGCTGTTTTTT. It specifies CASSLRVAGTTGELFF.

Worth noting for this clone: This sample also contains other DNA sequences that code for the same CDR3. The V call is TRBV29-1, the J call TRBJ2-7, with D tentatively TRBD2 (5 bases). The germline CDR1 and CDR2 sequences are SQVTM and ANQGSEA. There are 11 residues in the CDR3. Trimming stripped 4 bases from V and 4 bases from J, with 8 bases between. The CDR3 coding sequence is TGCAGCGTTGTAGGGAGTTACGAGCAGTACTTC. Translated, it gives CSVVGSYEQYF.

Note on this clone: At one of its ends the junction is not consistent with the germline gene, which may arise from a read error. The same CDR3 arises from other DNA sequences in this sample as well. The rearrangement joins TRBV15 to TRBJ1-4, with D perhaps matching TRBD1 (5 bases). The V gene's germline CDR1 is LNHNV and CDR2 YYDKDF (reference sequence). This CDR3 is built from 14 residues. CDR3: CATSRVLGGEKLFF. CDR3 nucleotides: TGTGCCACCAGTAGAGTACTTGGGGGTGAAAAACTGTTTTTT.

The gene calls are TRBV16 and TRBJ2-1; 9 bases fit TRBD1. The CDR3 extends over 16 amino acids. Trimming at V came to 3 bases and at J to 1 base, leaving 4 bases not matched to a gene. The V gene's germline CDR1 is KGHSY and CDR2 FQNENV. CDR3 bases: TGTGCCAGCAGCCACCCGACAGGGGGATCCTACAATGAGCAGTTCTTC. Protein product: CASSHPTGGSYNEQFF.

V is TRBV5-1 and J is TRBJ2-2; maybe TRBD1 (5 bases). Looked up from germline, CDR1 is SGHRS and CDR2 is YFSETQ. CDR3 size: 14 residues. V was shortened by 0 bases and J by 5 bases, with 8 bases between the two germline ends. The CDR3 protein is CASSLGTSTGELFF. The CDR3 coding sequence is TGCGCCAGCAGCTTGGGGACATCTACCGGGGAGCTGTTTTTT.

The V and J genes are TRBV6-1 and TRBJ2-7; 10 bases agree with TRBD2. Germline V lookup: CDR1 MNHNS, CDR2 SASEGT. V shed 2 bases, J shed 6 bases, and the junction held 4 bases outside the gene matches. This CDR3 contains 14 residues. The CDR3, as DNA: TGTGCCAGCAGTGAAACCGGGACTAGCGCCGAGCAGTACTTC. This encodes CASSETGTSAEQYF.

V gene TRBV2 combines with J gene TRBJ1-2, with a possible D match to TRBD1 (6 bases). CDR1 and CDR2 (germline): SNHLY, FYNNEI. V was pared by 7 bases and J by 1 base, with 13 bases between. The CDR3 runs to 14 residues. This CDR3 is CASNEGGNNYGYTF. The CDR3 DNA follows: TGTGCCAGCAATGAGGGGGGGAATAACTATGGCTACACCTTC.

The rearrangement uses TRBV5-6 and TRBJ2-1; D is unresolved. Germline V lookup: CDR1 SGHDT, CDR2 YYEEEE. The CDR3 is 12 amino acids. Trimming stripped 8 bases from V and 7 bases from J, with 13 bases between. The CDR3 sequence: CASSQWVNEQFF. The CDR3 DNA is TGTGCCAGTAGCCAGTGGGTTAATGAGCAGTTCTTC.